This T cell receptor beta chain was identified during a study of T-cell reconstitution after alpha-beta-depleted transplantation in children. Study outcomes and limitations: The origin of high day-60 TCRbeta diversity in some patients lay in surviving recipient T cells and thymic progenitors. Fresh T-cell production supplied most of the T-cell counts and diversity seen one year after transplant. At around two months after transplant, the alpha-beta T cells were reportedly derived from several hundred expanded clones that came from non-depleted graft cells.

A TCRbeta library incorporating unique molecular identifiers was prepared. From the PCR reads, TCRdb called clonotypes with MiXCR, one entry per CDR3 protein. This repertoire shows 600,000 to 800,000 distinct CDR3 sequences, roughly 13% found once; its top ten account for 0.79%. With respect to this clonotype: Antigen: not known.

This receptor was taken from a girl aged 2-15 years with congenital amegakaryocytic thrombocytopenia, due to receive a stem cell transplant. Sample: PBMCs, taken before TCRalphabeta/CD19-depleted stem cell transplant.

CDR3 bases: TGTGCCAGCAGCTCCGTAGTAGTTTCCTACAATGAGCAGTTCTTC. Its protein is CASSSVVVSYNEQFF. The V and J genes are TRBV7-3 and TRBJ2-1; D remains unclear. Germline CDR1 and CDR2: SGHTA and FQGTGA. The length of the CDR3 is 15 residues. Trimming took 4 bases from V and 1 from J, leaving 11 bases between them.